A single sample gave rise to the 25 T cell receptor beta chains below, sequenced in a study of shared clonotypes between healthy human individuals. Measured with immunoSEQ multiplex PCR; TCRdb has only the in-frame clones, and not every one. The sample consists of around 500,000 clones, around four fifths of them appearing once. Material for sequencing was PBMCs. The receptors were sampled from a woman aged 40 to 49 in good health. Some clones in this sample may be carry-over from other donors' samples.

The rearrangement links TRBV11-2 to TRBJ2-7, with 8 bases matching TRBD2. J gave up 5 bases and V 5 bases, and 11 bases lay outside the gene matches. Germline V gene sequence: CDR1 SGHAT, CDR2 FQNNGV. The CDR3 extends over 15 amino acids. The CDR3 sequence is CASSPTSGGWDEQYF. As DNA, the CDR3 is TGTGCCAGCAGCCCCACTAGCGGTGGATGGGACGAGCAGTACTTC.

The chain combines TRBV7-3 with TRBJ2-7, with D maybe TRBD1 (6 bases). CDR3 length equals 15 residues. The V end was cut by 3 bases, the J end by 0 bases, with 12 bases between. Germline lookup yields CDR1 SGHTA and CDR2 FQGTGA. For the CDR3, the DNA is TGTGCCAGCAGCTTTGGTACAGGGAGCTCCTACGAGCAGTACTTC. Translation gives CASSFGTGSSYEQYF. Filled out from reference TRBV7-3 and TRBJ2-7, the complete variable domain reads GAGVSQTPSNKVTEKGKYVELRCDPISGHTALYWYRQSLGQGPEFLIYFQGTGAADDSGLPNDRFFAVRPEGSVSTLKIQRTERGDSAVYLCASSFGTGSSYEQYFGPGTRLTVT.

The chain uses TRBV28 and TRBJ1-5; D possibly corresponds to TRBD1 (6 bases). V was shortened by 6 bases and J by 5 bases, with 11 bases between the two germline ends. CDR3 length equals 13 residues. Per the germline V gene, CDR1 is MDHEN and CDR2 is SYDVKM. The CDR3 loop reads CASSYRVDQPQHF. Written as DNA, the CDR3 is TGTGCCAGCAGCTACAGGGTCGATCAGCCCCAGCATTTT.

The chain couples TRBV28 to TRBJ1-5, with TRBD1 matching 12 bases. CDR3 length: 16 amino acids. V lost 4 bases and J lost 6; bases outside the gene matches: 7. Per germline, CDR1 MDHEN and CDR2 SYDVKM. The CDR3 region is CASSSPGQGAGQPQHF. CDR3 coding DNA: TGTGCCAGCAGTTCGCCGGGACAGGGGGCGGGTCAGCCCCAGCATTTT.

The rearrangement links TRBV7-2 to TRBJ2-3, with TRBD2 identical over 9 bases. The CDR3 spans 15 residues. Germline CDR1 is SGHTA and CDR2 is FQGNSA. The ends lost 3 bases at V and 6 bases at J; junction bases unmatched: 7. The CDR3 bases are TGTGCCAGCAGCTTTGTCCCTAGCGGGATGGATACGCAGTATTTT. It is translated as CASSFVPSGMDTQYF.

A single count supports this clone. V gene TRBV4-2 combines with J gene TRBJ2-1, with 10 bases identical to TRBD2. There are 17 residues in the CDR3. From germline, CDR1 is LGHNA and CDR2 YNFKEQ. J gave up 7 bases and V 1 base, and 10 bases lay outside the gene matches. In nucleotides, the CDR3 is TGTGCCAGCAGCCAAGCCGGGAGGGGACTAGCGTGGAATGAGCAGTTCTTC. Translation gives CASSQAGRGLAWNEQFF.

This chain connects TRBV23-1 to TRBJ2-7; TRBD1 agrees at 8 bases. TRBV23-1 is flagged as an ORF with uncertain function. Trimming at V came to 6 bases and at J to 6 bases, leaving 7 bases not matched to a gene. This CDR3 has 13 residues. The CDR3 loop is CASSDRGVVEQYF. In DNA, the CDR3 is TGCGCCAGCAGCGACAGGGGAGTCGTCGAGCAGTACTTC.

This chain uses TRBV10-3 with TRBJ2-5; 9 bases fit TRBD2. The length of the CDR3 is 12 residues. Germline V gives CDR1 ENHRY, CDR2 SYGVKD. The trim removed 5 bases at V and 5 bases at J, leaving 0 bases unmatched. DNA of the CDR3: TGTGCCATCAGTACTAGCGGGGAGACCCAGTACTTC. It encodes CAISTSGETQYF.

The genes are TRBV2 and TRBJ2-3, with D possibly called TRBD1 or TRBD2 (7 bases each). This CDR3 is 17 amino acids long. The germline V and J ends were trimmed by 0 bases and 6 bases, with 19 bases remaining between them. Germline assignment: CDR1 SNHLY and CDR2 FYNNEI. The DNA of the CDR3 is TGTGCCAGCAGTGAAGCGACAGGGAGAGCGGGAATGGATACGCAGTATTTT. Translated: CASSEATGRAGMDTQYF.

V and J are TRBV5-1 and TRBJ2-3; 8 bases match TRBD1. Germline V CDR1 and CDR2: SGHRS, YFSETQ. V was pared by 4 bases and J by 1 base, with 2 bases of the junction left unmatched. CDR3 length: 14 amino acids. The CDR3 nucleotides read TGCGCCAGCAGCGTGGGACAGGGCACAGATACGCAGTATTTT. This sequence encodes CASSVGQGTDTQYF.

This rearrangement joins TRBV7-2 to TRBJ2-5; maybe TRBD2 (6 bases). The germline gives CDR1 SGHTA, CDR2 FQGNSA. Between the trimmed V and J ends, which lost 1 base and 4 bases, there was a span of 16 bases. The CDR3 has 16 amino acids. As DNA, the CDR3 is TGTGCCAGCAGCTTAGAGGGGTTGGGGGGAGGAGAGACCCAGTACTTC. Translated: CASSLEGLGGGETQYF.

This clone turned up a few times. The CDR3 loop is CASSTVDVRAYGYTF. The CDR3 DNA follows: TGTGCCAGTAGTACCGTCGACGTAAGGGCTTATGGCTACACCTTC. The rearrangement uses TRBV19 and TRBJ1-2; D gene ambiguous. V was pared by 4 bases and J by 5 bases, with 17 bases between. Germline V gene lookup returns CDR1 LNHDA and CDR2 SQIVND (reference sequence). The CDR3 runs to 15 residues.

The chain has TRBV2 and TRBJ2-1, with 10 nucleotides matching TRBD2. Germline assignment: CDR1 SNHLY and CDR2 FYNNEI. The CDR3 runs to 15 residues. V was clipped by 6 bases and J by 6 bases; unmatched bases: 8. CDR3: CASRVAGGGGNEQFF. The CDR3 nucleotides read TGTGCCAGCAGAGTAGCGGGAGGAGGGGGCAATGAGCAGTTCTTC.

This clone was recorded a few times. The chain couples TRBV2 to TRBJ1-2; unclear D gene. This CDR3 has 14 residues. Germline V gene lookup returns CDR1 SNHLY and CDR2 FYNNEI. Trimming cost V 1 base and J 0 bases, with 6 bases left between them. CDR3 amino acids: CASSEVGANYGYTF. The CDR3 DNA follows: TGTGCCAGCAGTGAAGTAGGCGCTAACTATGGCTACACCTTC.

CDR3 nucleotides: TGTGCCAGTAGTATAGCTCGTAGCGGGAGTTTCTACGAGCAGTACTTC. It specifies CASSIARSGSFYEQYF. The chain recombines TRBV19 with TRBJ2-7, with 9 nucleotides matching TRBD2. The CDR3 length is 16 residues. J lost 3 bases, V lost 1 base, and 7 bases had no gene match. Germline loops: CDR1 LNHDA, CDR2 SQIVND (reference sequence).

J is TRBJ2-1 and V is TRBV14; no definite D call. This CDR3 is built from 14 residues. The V end was cut by 1 base, the J end by 3 bases, with 7 bases between. Germline CDR1 is SGHDN and CDR2 is FVKESK. Here the CDR3 reads CASSQVSVYNEQFF. The CDR3 DNA is TGTGCCAGCAGCCAAGTCTCCGTCTACAATGAGCAGTTCTTC.

This chain uses TRBV11-3 with TRBJ2-3, with TRBD2 matching 9 bases. Per germline, CDR1 SGHNT and CDR2 YENEEA. This CDR3 is built from 15 residues. Trimming removed 5 bases from V and 0 bases from J; junction bases left unmatched: 3. CDR3 DNA: TGTGCCAGCAGCCGCCTAGCGGGAAGCACAGATACGCAGTATTTT. It codes for CASSRLAGSTDTQYF.

V and J are TRBV4-2 and TRBJ2-1; possible D gene TRBD2, 5 bases. Trimming took off 0 bases at V and 6 bases at J, with 6 bases between the two ends. CDR3 length: 13 amino acids. Germline V gene data show CDR1 as LGHNA and CDR2 as YNFKEQ. The CDR3 is CASSQDEGNEQFF. The CDR3 DNA is TGTGCCAGCAGCCAAGATGAGGGCAATGAGCAGTTCTTC.

The genes are TRBV7-2 and TRBJ1-3, with D maybe TRBD1 (6 bases). The V gene's germline CDR1 is SGHTA and CDR2 FQGNSA. Trimming pared 5 bases from V and 0 bases from J, leaving 14 bases between. This CDR3 spans 16 amino acids. The CDR3 DNA follows: TGTGCCAGCAGCCCAAGACAGGATAACTCTGGAAACACCATATATTTT. Translation: CASSPRQDNSGNTIYF.

This chain uses TRBV9 with TRBJ1-3; 11 bases are shared with TRBD1. CDR1 and CDR2 from the germline V gene are SGDLS and YYNGEE. There are 18 residues in the CDR3. After removal of 0 bases from V and 0 bases from J, the junction contained 5 bases not matched to a gene. CDR3 nucleotides: TGTGCCAGCAGCGTAGTATCCGGACAGGGGGCCTCTGGAAACACCATATATTTT. It encodes CASSVVSGQGASGNTIYF.

The V gene is TRBV15, the J gene TRBJ2-7; TRBD2 matches at 8 bases. The CDR3 totals 15 residues. CDR1 and CDR2 from the germline V gene are LNHNV and YYDKDF (reference sequence). Trimming took 1 base from V and 3 from J; bases not matched to a gene: 5. This chain's CDR3 is CATSRVRTSFYEQYF. The CDR3 region has the DNA TGTGCCACCAGCAGAGTTCGGACTAGCTTCTACGAGCAGTACTTC.

The chain carries TRBV19 and TRBJ1-4; D not resolved. The CDR3 is 13 residues long. The germline V gene encodes CDR1 LNHDA and CDR2 SQIVND (reference sequence). The ends were cut back, 7 bases at V and 7 bases at J, with 13 bases in the middle. CDR3 sequence: CASMRQPGEKLFF. The CDR3 DNA is TGTGCCAGTATGCGTCAACCGGGTGAAAAACTGTTTTTT.

The genes are TRBV5-4 and TRBJ2-7, with a weak D call TRBD2 (5 bases). Per germline, CDR1 SGHNT and CDR2 YYREEE (reference sequence). V shed 4 bases and J shed 1 base, with 15 bases lying between them. The CDR3 is 15 residues long. The CDR3 DNA reads as TGTGCCAGCAGCGTGACCGGGATCGATTCCTACGAGCAGTACTTC. Protein sequence: CASSVTGIDSYEQYF.

V is TRBV28 and J is TRBJ1-3; D is ambiguous. V was pared by 4 bases and J by 5 bases, with 12 bases between. CDR1 and CDR2 from the germline V gene are MDHEN and SYDVKM. The CDR3 sequence is 14 residues long. The CDR3 loop reads CASSSAEGRNTIYF. The CDR3 DNA reads as TGTGCCAGCAGTTCGGCCGAAGGAAGAAACACCATATATTTT.

As DNA, the CDR3 is TGTGCCAGCAGTCCCCTTGGGAACACCGGGGAGCTGTTTTTT. This encodes CASSPLGNTGELFF. V is TRBV27 and J is TRBJ2-2; D gene unclear. In germline, CDR1 is MNHEY, CDR2 SMNVEV (reference sequence). V lost 5 bases, J lost 1 base, and 8 bases lay in between. The CDR3 extends over 14 amino acids.